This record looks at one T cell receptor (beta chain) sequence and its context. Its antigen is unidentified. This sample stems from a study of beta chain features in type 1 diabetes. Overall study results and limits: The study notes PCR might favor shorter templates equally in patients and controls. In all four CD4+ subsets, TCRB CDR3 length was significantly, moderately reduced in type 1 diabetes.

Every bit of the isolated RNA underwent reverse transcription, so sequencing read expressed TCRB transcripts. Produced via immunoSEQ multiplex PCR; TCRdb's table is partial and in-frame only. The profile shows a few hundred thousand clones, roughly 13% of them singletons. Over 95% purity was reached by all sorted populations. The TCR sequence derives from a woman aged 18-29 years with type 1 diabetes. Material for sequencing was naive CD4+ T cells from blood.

CDR3 bases: TGCGCCAGCAGCTTGGGGACAGGGGCCTACGAGCAGTACTTC. Translated: CASSLGTGAYEQYF. V is TRBV5-1 and J is TRBJ2-7; 9 nucleotides line up with TRBD1. Germline CDR1 and CDR2: SGHRS and YFSETQ. CDR3 length: 14 amino acids. Unmatched junction bases numbered 0, after V lost 0 bases and J lost 2 bases.